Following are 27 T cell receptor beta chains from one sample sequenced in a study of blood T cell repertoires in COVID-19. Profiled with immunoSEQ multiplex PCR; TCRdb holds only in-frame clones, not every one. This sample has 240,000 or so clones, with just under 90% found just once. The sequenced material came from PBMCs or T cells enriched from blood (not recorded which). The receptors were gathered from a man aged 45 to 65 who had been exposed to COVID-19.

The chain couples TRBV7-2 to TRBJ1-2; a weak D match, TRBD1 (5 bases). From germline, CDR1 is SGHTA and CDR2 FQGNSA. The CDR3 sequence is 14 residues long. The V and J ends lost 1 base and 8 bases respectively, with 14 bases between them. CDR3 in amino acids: CASSLVVAGRGYTF. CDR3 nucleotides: TGTGCCAGCAGCTTAGTAGTCGCAGGGAGGGGCTACACCTTC.

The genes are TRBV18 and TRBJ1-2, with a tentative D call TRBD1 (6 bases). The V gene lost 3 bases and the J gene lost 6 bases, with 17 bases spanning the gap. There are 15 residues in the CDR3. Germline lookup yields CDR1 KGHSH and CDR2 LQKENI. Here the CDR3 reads CASSPTQARGDGYTF. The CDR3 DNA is TGTGCCAGCTCACCCACCCAAGCCAGGGGAGATGGCTACACCTTC.

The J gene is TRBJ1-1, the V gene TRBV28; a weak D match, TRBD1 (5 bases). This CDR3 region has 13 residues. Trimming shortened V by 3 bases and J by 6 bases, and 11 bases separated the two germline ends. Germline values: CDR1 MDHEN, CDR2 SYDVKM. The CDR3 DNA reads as TGTGCCAGCAGTTTTCCAGGGAGGCCTGAAGCTTTCTTT. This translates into CASSFPGRPEAFF.

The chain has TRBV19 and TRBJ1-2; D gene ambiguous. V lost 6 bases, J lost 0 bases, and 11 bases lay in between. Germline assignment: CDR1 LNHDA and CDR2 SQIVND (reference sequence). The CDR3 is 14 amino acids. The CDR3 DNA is TGTGCCAGTAGAGAGCTGGGAGCTAACTATGGCTACACCTTC. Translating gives CASRELGANYGYTF.

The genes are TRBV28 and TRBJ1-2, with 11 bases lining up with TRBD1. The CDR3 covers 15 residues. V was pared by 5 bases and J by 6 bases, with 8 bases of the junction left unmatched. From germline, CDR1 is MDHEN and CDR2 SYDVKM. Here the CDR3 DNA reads TGTGCCAGCAGTACGAGGACAGGGGGCGAAGATGGCTACACCTTC. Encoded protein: CASSTRTGGEDGYTF.

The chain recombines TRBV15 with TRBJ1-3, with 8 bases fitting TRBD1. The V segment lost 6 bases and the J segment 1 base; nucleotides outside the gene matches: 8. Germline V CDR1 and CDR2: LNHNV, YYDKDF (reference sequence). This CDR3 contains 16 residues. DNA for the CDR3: TGTGCCACCAGACCCTACAGGGGGTGGTCTGGAAACACCATATATTTT. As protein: CATRPYRGWSGNTIYF.

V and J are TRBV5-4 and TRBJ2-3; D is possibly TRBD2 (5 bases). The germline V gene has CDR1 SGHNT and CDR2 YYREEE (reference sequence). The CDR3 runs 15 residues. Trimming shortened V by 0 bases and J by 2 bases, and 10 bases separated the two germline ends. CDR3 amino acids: CASSLASGNTDTQYF. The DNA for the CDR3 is TGTGCCAGCAGCTTGGCCTCGGGAAACACAGATACGCAGTATTTT.

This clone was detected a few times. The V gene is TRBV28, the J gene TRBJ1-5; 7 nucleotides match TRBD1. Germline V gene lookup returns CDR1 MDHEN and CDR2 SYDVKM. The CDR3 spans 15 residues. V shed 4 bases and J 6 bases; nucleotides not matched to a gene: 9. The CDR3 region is CASSYGDRLGQPQHF. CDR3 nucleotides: TGTGCCAGCAGTTATGGGGACAGATTAGGTCAGCCCCAGCATTTT.

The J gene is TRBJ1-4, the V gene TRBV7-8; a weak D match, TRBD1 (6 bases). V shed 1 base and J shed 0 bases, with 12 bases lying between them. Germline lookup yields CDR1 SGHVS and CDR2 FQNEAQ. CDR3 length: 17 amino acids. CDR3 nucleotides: TGTGCCAGCAGCTTAGTGTCTAGGGGGACAACTAATGAAAAACTGTTTTTT. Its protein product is CASSLVSRGTTNEKLFF.

CDR3 protein: CASSQSRGTDTQYF. For the CDR3, the DNA is TGTGCCAGCAGCCAAAGCAGGGGCACAGATACGCAGTATTTT. The chain uses TRBV3-1 (or the pseudogene TRBV3-2) and TRBJ2-3; perhaps TRBD1 as D (5 bases). The V and J ends lost 2 bases and 1 base respectively, with 7 bases between them. The CDR3 sequence is 14 residues long. Looked up from germline, CDR1 is LGHDT and CDR2 is YNNKEL (reference sequence).

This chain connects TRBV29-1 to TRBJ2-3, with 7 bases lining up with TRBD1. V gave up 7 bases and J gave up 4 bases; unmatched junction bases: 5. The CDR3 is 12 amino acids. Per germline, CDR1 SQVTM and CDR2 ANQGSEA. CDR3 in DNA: TGCAGCGCGGAACAGGGGTCAGATACGCAGTATTTT. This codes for CSAEQGSDTQYF.

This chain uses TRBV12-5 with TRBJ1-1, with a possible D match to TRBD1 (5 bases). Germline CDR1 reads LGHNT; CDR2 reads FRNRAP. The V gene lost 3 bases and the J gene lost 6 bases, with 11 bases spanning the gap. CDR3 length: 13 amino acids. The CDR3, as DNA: TGTGCTAGTGGTTTCTCAGGGATCTCTGAAGCTTTCTTT. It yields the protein CASGFSGISEAFF.

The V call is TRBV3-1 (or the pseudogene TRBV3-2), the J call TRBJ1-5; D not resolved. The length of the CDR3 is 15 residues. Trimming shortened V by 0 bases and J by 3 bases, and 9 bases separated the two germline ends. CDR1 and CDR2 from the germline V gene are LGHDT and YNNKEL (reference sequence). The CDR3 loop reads CASSQDLRNNQPQHF. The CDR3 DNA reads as TGTGCCAGCAGCCAAGATTTGCGGAACAATCAGCCCCAGCATTTT.

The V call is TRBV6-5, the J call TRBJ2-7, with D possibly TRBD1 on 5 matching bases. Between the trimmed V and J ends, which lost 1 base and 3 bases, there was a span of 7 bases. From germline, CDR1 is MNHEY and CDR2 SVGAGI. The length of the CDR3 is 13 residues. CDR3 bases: TGTGCCAGCAGTTACTTTACAGGCTACGAGCAGTACTTC. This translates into CASSYFTGYEQYF.

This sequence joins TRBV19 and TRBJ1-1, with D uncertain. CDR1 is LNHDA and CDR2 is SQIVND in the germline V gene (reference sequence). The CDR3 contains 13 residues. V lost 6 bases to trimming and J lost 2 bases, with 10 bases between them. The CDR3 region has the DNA TGTGCCAGTAGGTTACAGTCAAACACTGAAGCTTTCTTT. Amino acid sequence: CASRLQSNTEAFF. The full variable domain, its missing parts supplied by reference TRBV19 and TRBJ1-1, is DGGITQSPKYLFRKEGQNVTLSCEQNLNHDAMYWYRQDPGQGLRLIYYSQIVNDFQKGDIAEGYSVSREKKESFPLTVTSAQKNPTAFYLCASRLQSNTEAFFGQGTRLTVV.

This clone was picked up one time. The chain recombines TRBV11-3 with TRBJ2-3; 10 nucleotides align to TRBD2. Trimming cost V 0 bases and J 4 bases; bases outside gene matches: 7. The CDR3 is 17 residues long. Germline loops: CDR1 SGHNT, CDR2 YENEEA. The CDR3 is CASSLDRLAGVSDTQYF. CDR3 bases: TGTGCCAGCAGCTTAGATCGTCTAGCGGGAGTGTCAGATACGCAGTATTTT.

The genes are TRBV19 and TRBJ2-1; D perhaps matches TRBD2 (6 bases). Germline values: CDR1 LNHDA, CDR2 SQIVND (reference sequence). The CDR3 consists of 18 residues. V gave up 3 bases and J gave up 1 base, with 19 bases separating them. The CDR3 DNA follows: TGTGCCAGTAGTATGGACAAGAGACTAGAGGGATCCTACAATGAGCAGTTCTTC. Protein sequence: CASSMDKRLEGSYNEQFF.

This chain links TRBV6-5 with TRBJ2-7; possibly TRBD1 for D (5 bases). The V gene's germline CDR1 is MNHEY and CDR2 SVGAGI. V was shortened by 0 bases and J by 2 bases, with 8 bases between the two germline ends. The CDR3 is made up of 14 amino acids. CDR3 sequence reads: CASSYSPGTYEQYV. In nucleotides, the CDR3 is TGTGCCAGCAGTTACTCTCCAGGGACCTACGAGCAGTACGTC.

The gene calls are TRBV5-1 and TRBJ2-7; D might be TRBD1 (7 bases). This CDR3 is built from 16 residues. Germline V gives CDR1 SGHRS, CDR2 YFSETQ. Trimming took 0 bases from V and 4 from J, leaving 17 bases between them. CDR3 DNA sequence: TGCGCCAGCAGCTTGGGCCCCAGGGGGGTCGAGTACGAGCAGTACTTC. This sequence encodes CASSLGPRGVEYEQYF.

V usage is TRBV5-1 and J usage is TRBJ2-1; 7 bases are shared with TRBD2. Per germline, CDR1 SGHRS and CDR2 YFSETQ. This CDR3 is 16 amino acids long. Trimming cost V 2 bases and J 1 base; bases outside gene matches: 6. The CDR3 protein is CASSFLGEGSYNEQFF. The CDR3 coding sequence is TGCGCCAGCAGCTTTCTGGGGGAGGGTTCCTACAATGAGCAGTTCTTC.

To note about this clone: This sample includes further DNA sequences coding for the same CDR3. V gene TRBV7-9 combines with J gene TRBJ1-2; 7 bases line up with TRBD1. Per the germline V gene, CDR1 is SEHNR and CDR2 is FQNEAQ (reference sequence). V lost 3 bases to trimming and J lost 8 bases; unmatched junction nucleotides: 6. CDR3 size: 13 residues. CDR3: CASSFTGDGGYTF. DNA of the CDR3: TGTGCCAGCAGCTTTACAGGGGACGGAGGCTACACCTTC.

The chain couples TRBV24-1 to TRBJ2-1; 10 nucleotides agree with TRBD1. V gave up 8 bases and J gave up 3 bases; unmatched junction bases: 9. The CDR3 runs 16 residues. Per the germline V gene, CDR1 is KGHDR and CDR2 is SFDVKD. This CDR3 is CATMKAGTGVYNEQFF. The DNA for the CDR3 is TGTGCCACCATGAAAGCCGGGACAGGGGTCTACAATGAGCAGTTCTTC.

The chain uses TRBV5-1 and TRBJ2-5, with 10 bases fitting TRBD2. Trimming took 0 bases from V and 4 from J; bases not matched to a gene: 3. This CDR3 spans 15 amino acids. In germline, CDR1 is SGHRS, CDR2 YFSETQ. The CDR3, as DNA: TGCGCCAGCAGCTTGGAGAGCGGGAGGGGAGAGACCCAGTACTTC. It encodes CASSLESGRGETQYF.

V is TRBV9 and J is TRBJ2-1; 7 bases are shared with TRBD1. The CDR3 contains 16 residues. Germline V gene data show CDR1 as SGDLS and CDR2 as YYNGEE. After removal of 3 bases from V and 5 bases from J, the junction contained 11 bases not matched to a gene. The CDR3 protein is CASSASPGQLDNEQFF. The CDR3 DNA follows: TGTGCCAGCAGCGCATCTCCGGGACAGCTTGACAATGAGCAGTTCTTC.

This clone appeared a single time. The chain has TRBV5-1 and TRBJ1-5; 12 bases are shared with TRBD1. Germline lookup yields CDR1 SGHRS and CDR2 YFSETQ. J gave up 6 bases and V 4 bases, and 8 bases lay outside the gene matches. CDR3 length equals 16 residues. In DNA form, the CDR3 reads TGCGCCAGCAGCCCCGGGACAGGGGGCGCTTCTCAGCCCCAGCATTTT. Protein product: CASSPGTGGASQPQHF.

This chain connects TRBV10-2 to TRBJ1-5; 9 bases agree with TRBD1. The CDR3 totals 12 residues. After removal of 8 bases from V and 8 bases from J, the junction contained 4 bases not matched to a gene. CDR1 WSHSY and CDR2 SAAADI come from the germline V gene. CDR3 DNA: TGCGCCAGCGGGGACAGGGCGAAGCCCCAGCATTTT. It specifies CASGDRAKPQHF.

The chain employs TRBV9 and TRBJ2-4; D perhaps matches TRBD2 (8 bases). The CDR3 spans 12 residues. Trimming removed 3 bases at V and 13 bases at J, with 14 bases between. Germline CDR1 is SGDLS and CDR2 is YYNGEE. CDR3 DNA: TGTGCCAGCAGCGCGGGGGGGACAGCCCAGTACTTC. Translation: CASSAGGTAQYF.